These T cell receptor beta chains were read from a single sample in a study of T cell changes during pregnancy in multiple sclerosis. Assay used: immunoSEQ multiplex PCR; TCRdb lists only in-frame clones, some missing. This sample has tens of thousands of clones, with less than 95% found just once. The specimen comprised CD8+ T cells from peripheral blood mononuclear cells, sampled in the first trimester of pregnancy. The receptors here all came from a female donor with multiple sclerosis, enrolled in a pregnancy study. CDR3s leave out the opening cysteine and the closing phenylalanine or tryptophan. The order of the fields is J gene, D gene, V gene, CDR3 protein. D genes are given only for firm matches.

j_gene: TRBJ2-7
d_gene: TRBD2
v_gene: TRBV2
CDR3aa: ASRAGTSGSYEQY

j_gene: TRBJ1-1
d_gene: NA
v_gene: TRBV2
CDR3aa: ASIKIQAFTEAF

j_gene: TRBJ1-2
d_gene: NA
v_gene: TRBV10-3
CDR3aa: AIRQHLLEGYT

j_gene: TRBJ2-1
d_gene: TRBD1
v_gene: TRBV14
CDR3aa: ASSQGTGYNEQF

j_gene: TRBJ2-1
d_gene: NA
v_gene: TRBV27
CDR3aa: ASSPSSFNEQF

j_gene: TRBJ2-7
d_gene: NA
v_gene: TRBV27
CDR3aa: ASSWALNPGYEQY

j_gene: TRBJ2-7
d_gene: TRBD2
v_gene: TRBV28
CDR3aa: ASSPGTSGSYEQY

j_gene: TRBJ2-1
d_gene: TRBD2
v_gene: TRBV7-9
CDR3aa: ASSLWREKFNEQF

j_gene: TRBJ2-3
d_gene: NA
v_gene: TRBV28
CDR3aa: ASSLWGQATDTQY

j_gene: TRBJ1-4
d_gene: NA
v_gene: TRBV15
CDR3aa: ATSTPTLGGSATNEKLF

j_gene: TRBJ1-1
d_gene: NA
v_gene: TRBV27
CDR3aa: ASSLKQGDTEAF

j_gene: TRBJ1-1
d_gene: NA
v_gene: TRBV28
CDR3aa: ASIPEVWSEAF

j_gene: TRBJ2-1
d_gene: NA
v_gene: TRBV5-5
CDR3aa: ASSLEVGDPMNEQF

j_gene: TRBJ2-3
d_gene: TRBD2
v_gene: TRBV2
CDR3aa: ASRGGRDTQY

j_gene: TRBJ2-7
d_gene: TRBD2
v_gene: TRBV27
CDR3aa: ASSPIVGDLAGSHEQY

j_gene: TRBJ1-2
d_gene: TRBD1
v_gene: TRBV6-5
CDR3aa: ASSRDSAGPYGYT

j_gene: TRBJ2-4
d_gene: TRBD2
v_gene: TRBV19
CDR3aa: ASSWGGRAGKNIQY

j_gene: TRBJ1-1
d_gene: NA
v_gene: TRBV7-2
CDR3aa: ASNRAAGAF

j_gene: TRBJ2-1
d_gene: TRBD2
v_gene: TRBV19
CDR3aa: ASTHAGAYNEQF

j_gene: TRBJ2-7
d_gene: TRBD1
v_gene: TRBV9
CDR3aa: ASSPSGQGYEQY

j_gene: TRBJ1-2
d_gene: TRBD1
v_gene: TRBV5-1
CDR3aa: ANPTGGVYGYT

j_gene: TRBJ2-1
d_gene: TRBD2
v_gene: TRBV27
CDR3aa: ASSLLGGLAGYNEQF

j_gene: TRBJ2-3
d_gene: NA
v_gene: TRBV4-1
CDR3aa: ASSQGQSSDTQY

j_gene: TRBJ1-1
d_gene: NA
v_gene: TRBV28
CDR3aa: ASSLMRTGFEAF

j_gene: TRBJ2-7
d_gene: NA
v_gene: TRBV5-5
CDR3aa: ASSLPTYGGSSYEQY

j_gene: TRBJ2-5
d_gene: NA
v_gene: TRBV11-3
CDR3aa: ASSLDLQETQY

j_gene: TRBJ2-2
d_gene: TRBD1
v_gene: TRBV5-1
CDR3aa: ASSLGQGYNTGELF

j_gene: TRBJ1-2
d_gene: NA
v_gene: TRBV7-9
CDR3aa: ASSGGQNGYT

j_gene: TRBJ2-1
d_gene: TRBD2
v_gene: TRBV6-5
CDR3aa: ASSYREGHYEQF

j_gene: TRBJ1-1
d_gene: NA
v_gene: TRBV29-1
CDR3aa: TVTGTPMNTEAF

j_gene: TRBJ2-5
d_gene: NA
v_gene: TRBV7-9
CDR3aa: ASSLLTTEETQY

j_gene: TRBJ2-1
d_gene: NA
v_gene: TRBV12-2
CDR3aa: ASRWRTSGYNEQF

j_gene: TRBJ1-5
d_gene: TRBD1
v_gene: TRBV19
CDR3aa: ASSIFNRGNQPQH

j_gene: TRBJ2-3
d_gene: TRBD2
v_gene: TRBV9
CDR3aa: ASTVASGGDTQY

j_gene: TRBJ1-2
d_gene: TRBD1
v_gene: TRBV7-9
CDR3aa: ASSSTGQGVIYGYT

j_gene: TRBJ2-7
d_gene: TRBD1
v_gene: TRBV9
CDR3aa: ASSPRSPRQGSSYEQY

j_gene: TRBJ1-5
d_gene: NA
v_gene: TRBV27
CDR3aa: ASSDATTGDNQPQH

j_gene: TRBJ2-7
d_gene: TRBD1
v_gene: TRBV4-1
CDR3aa: ASSQGSSGGDEQY

j_gene: TRBJ2-4
d_gene: NA
v_gene: TRBV9
CDR3aa: ASSVGGGTNIQY

j_gene: TRBJ2-7
d_gene: TRBD1
v_gene: TRBV6-1
CDR3aa: ASSEINRGTYEQY

j_gene: TRBJ2-3
d_gene: TRBD2
v_gene: TRBV6-4
CDR3aa: ASSDTSGSGDTQY

j_gene: TRBJ2-1
d_gene: NA
v_gene: TRBV4-1
CDR3aa: ASSQEGLVAGNEQF

j_gene: TRBJ2-1
d_gene: NA
v_gene: TRBV19
CDR3aa: ASSPSSYNEQF

j_gene: TRBJ2-7
d_gene: TRBD1
v_gene: TRBV28
CDR3aa: ASRRDRGYEQY

j_gene: TRBJ2-7
d_gene: NA
v_gene: TRBV5-1
CDR3aa: ASSLTPREIGVYEQY

j_gene: TRBJ2-5
d_gene: NA
v_gene: TRBV9
CDR3aa: ASSVEGTTKETQY

j_gene: TRBJ2-2
d_gene: NA
v_gene: TRBV5-4
CDR3aa: ASSFGGAGELF

j_gene: TRBJ2-5
d_gene: NA
v_gene: TRBV27
CDR3aa: ASGPRTGPVQETQY

j_gene: TRBJ2-7
d_gene: NA
v_gene: TRBV10-3
CDR3aa: AISEGSPYEQY

j_gene: TRBJ1-2
d_gene: TRBD1
v_gene: TRBV25-1
CDR3aa: ASSPRDSFNYGYT

j_gene: TRBJ2-7
d_gene: TRBD2
v_gene: TRBV11-2
CDR3aa: ASSVGLADHYEQY